One sample yielded the 20 T cell receptor beta chains listed below, sequenced in a study of T cell responses to AZD1222 COVID-19 vaccine. Profiled with immunoSEQ multiplex PCR; TCRdb holds only in-frame clones, not every one. Seen here are tens of thousands of clones, approximately 83% observed once, and the top ten hold over 13%. Sequencing was performed on peripheral blood, taken on day 0 of AZD1222 vaccination. These TCRs come from an adult in good health.

The chain combines TRBV11-3 with TRBJ2-7; D is tentatively TRBD1 or TRBD2 (5 bases each). Per the germline V gene, CDR1 is SGHNT and CDR2 is YENEEA. Trimming cost V 4 bases and J 6 bases, with 19 bases left between them. This CDR3 has 15 residues. CDR3: CASSSTGRGPGEQYF. In DNA, the CDR3 is TGTGCCAGCAGCTCAACGGGGCGCGGCCCGGGCGAGCAGTACTTC.

With regard to this clone: The same CDR3 also results from other DNA sequences found in this sample. The chain is built from TRBV2 and TRBJ2-7, with D perhaps assigned TRBD1 or TRBD2 (6 bases each). The CDR3 is made up of 14 amino acids. V lost 3 bases and J 2 bases, leaving 11 bases between the germline ends. Germline values: CDR1 SNHLY, CDR2 FYNNEI. DNA of the CDR3: TGTGCCAGCAGTGATCGCGGGGACACCTACGAGCAGTACTTC. This codes for CASSDRGDTYEQYF.

The chain links TRBV6-1 to TRBJ1-5; D not resolved. V gave up 3 bases and J gave up 4 bases, with 13 bases separating them. The CDR3 spans 15 residues. Per the germline V gene, CDR1 is MNHNS and CDR2 is SASEGT. The CDR3 loop is CASSDNRTPNQPQHF. CDR3 sequence (DNA): TGTGCCAGCAGTGACAATAGGACCCCAAATCAGCCCCAGCATTTT.

The chain is built from TRBV6-5 and TRBJ2-2; 9 nucleotides agree with TRBD1. Trimming removed 5 bases from V and 6 bases from J; junction bases left unmatched: 1. This CDR3 has 13 amino acids. Germline loops: CDR1 MNHEY, CDR2 SVGAGI. The CDR3 spells CASSRQGAGELFF. As DNA, the CDR3 is TGTGCCAGCAGTCGACAGGGGGCCGGGGAGCTGTTTTTT.

The J gene is TRBJ2-1, the V gene TRBV28, with 7 bases aligning to TRBD2. In germline, CDR1 is MDHEN, CDR2 SYDVKM. Germline trimming cut 6 bases from V and 8 bases from J; bases unmatched to any gene: 13. This CDR3 has 15 amino acids. The CDR3 loop is CASSPRGGGVYEQFF. CDR3 DNA sequence: TGTGCCAGCAGCCCACGGGGCGGGGGTGTCTATGAGCAGTTCTTC. Together with reference TRBV28 and TRBJ2-1, the CDR3 gives the full variable domain: DVKVTQSSRYLVKRTGEKVFLECVQDMDHENMFWYRQDPGLGLRLIYFSYDVKMKEKGDIPEGYSVSREKKERFSLILESASTNQTSMYLCASSPRGGGVYEQFFGPGTRLTVL.

The V gene is TRBV4-2, the J gene TRBJ2-1; maybe TRBD1 (6 bases). Trimming took off 1 base at V and 0 bases at J, with 22 bases between the two ends. CDR3 size: 20 residues. Germline CDR1 and CDR2: LGHNA and YNFKEQ. The CDR3 loop reads CASSQGPPGTLSGSYNEQFF. Here the CDR3 DNA reads TGTGCCAGCAGCCAAGGTCCCCCCGGGACACTCTCCGGCTCCTACAATGAGCAGTTCTTC.

The gene calls are TRBV28 and TRBJ1-5; D not resolved. Trimming took off 5 bases at V and 7 bases at J, with 15 bases between the two ends. Germline V gene sequence: CDR1 MDHEN, CDR2 SYDVKM. The CDR3 has 14 residues. The CDR3 nucleotides read TGTGCCAGCAGTCCCCGGTTGGGTCAGCAGCCCCAGCATTTT. Encoded protein: CASSPRLGQQPQHF.

The chain joins TRBV19 to TRBJ1-5; possible D gene TRBD1, 6 bases. Germline CDR1 reads LNHDA; CDR2 reads SQIVND (reference sequence). CDR3 length: 15 amino acids. V lost 3 bases and J lost 4, with 13 bases in between. CDR3 coding DNA: TGTGCCAGTAGTATCCCCCTGACAGGTAATCAGCCCCAGCATTTT. Translated, it gives CASSIPLTGNQPQHF.

V and J are TRBV19 and TRBJ2-1, with D maybe TRBD2 (6 bases). The germline gives CDR1 LNHDA, CDR2 SQIVND (reference sequence). The CDR3 contains 14 residues. Trimming removed 4 bases from V and 7 bases from J, with 14 bases in between. The CDR3 DNA reads as TGTGCCAGTAGTACTCCGGGACTTACAAATGAGCAGTTCTTC. This encodes CASSTPGLTNEQFF.

This clone has just a few counts. The chain joins TRBV5-4 to TRBJ2-1; weak D call: TRBD2 (5 bases). The CDR3 spans 15 residues. The V end lost 0 bases, the J end lost 2 bases, and 9 bases lay between the germline ends. Germline CDR1 reads SGHNT; CDR2 reads YYREEE (reference sequence). The CDR3 bases are TGTGCCAGCAGCTTGGGGCTAGCAACCTACAATGAGCAGTTCTTC. This encodes CASSLGLATYNEQFF.

This sequence joins TRBV28 and TRBJ1-3, with D possibly matching TRBD1 (5 bases). CDR3 size: 16 residues. Germline V gene sequence: CDR1 MDHEN, CDR2 SYDVKM. Trimming stripped 3 bases from V and 0 bases from J, with 12 bases between. The chain's CDR3 is CASSLGGEASGNTIYF. The CDR3, as DNA: TGTGCCAGCAGTTTGGGGGGAGAGGCCTCTGGAAACACCATATATTTT.

The chain couples TRBV3-1 (or the pseudogene TRBV3-2) to TRBJ2-1; D ambiguous. This CDR3 comprises 12 residues. Trimming left V 4 bases short and J 9 bases short, with 10 bases between. From germline, CDR1 is LGHDT and CDR2 YNNKEL (reference sequence). CDR3 nucleotide sequence: TGTGCCAGCAGCCGCCTTTATCCTGAGCAGTTCTTC. Encoded protein: CASSRLYPEQFF.

V gene TRBV24-1 combines with J gene TRBJ2-1; 7 bases match TRBD1. After removal of 6 bases from V and 8 bases from J, the junction contained 9 bases not matched to a gene. Germline loops: CDR1 KGHDR, CDR2 SFDVKD. This CDR3 has 14 residues. The CDR3 sequence: CATSPGQRGDEQFF. In nucleotides, the CDR3 is TGTGCCACCAGTCCGGGACAGCGTGGCGATGAGCAGTTCTTC.

The chain combines TRBV28 with TRBJ2-7; 7 bases match TRBD1. V was clipped by 5 bases and J by 3 bases; unmatched bases: 13. The CDR3 is 16 amino acids. Per the germline V gene, CDR1 is MDHEN and CDR2 is SYDVKM. The CDR3 sequence is CASSIHSGTEDYEQYF. In DNA, the CDR3 is TGTGCCAGCAGTATTCACTCCGGGACAGAAGACTACGAGCAGTACTTC.

This clone was recorded once. This sequence joins TRBV4-2 and TRBJ1-2; no firm D call. From germline, CDR1 is LGHNA and CDR2 YNFKEQ. The CDR3 runs to 17 residues. Trimming removed 1 base from V and 4 bases from J, with 19 bases in between. The CDR3 DNA sequence: TGTGCCAGCAGCCAAGTTCAAACCAAGACAAGCCCCTATGGCTACACCTTC. Residues: CASSQVQTKTSPYGYTF.

The genes are TRBV15 and TRBJ1-1, with D possibly TRBD1 on 5 matching bases. CDR1 is LNHNV and CDR2 is YYDKDF in the germline V gene (reference sequence). This CDR3 spans 14 amino acids. V was shortened by 0 bases and J by 4 bases, with 9 bases between the two germline ends. CDR3 sequence (DNA): TGTGCCACCAGCAGAGATCGCAGGGCCACTGAAGCTTTCTTT. Amino acids: CATSRDRRATEAFF. Full variable domain (missing parts from reference TRBV15 and TRBJ1-1): DAMVIQNPRYQVTQFGKPVTLSCSQTLNHNVMYWYQQKSSQAPKLLFHYYDKDFNNEADTPDNFQSRRPNTSFCFLDIRSPGLGDTAMYLCATSRDRRATEAFFGQGTRLTVV.

This chain uses TRBV6-5 with TRBJ2-2; the D is unclear. V was cut by 0 bases and J by 7 bases, with 12 bases left in between. CDR3 length: 15 residues. The germline V gene encodes CDR1 MNHEY and CDR2 SVGAGI. The CDR3 sequence: CASSYSGIRVGELFF. CDR3 DNA: TGTGCCAGCAGTTACTCGGGGATTAGGGTCGGGGAGCTGTTTTTT.

The chain combines TRBV14 with TRBJ2-3; 8 bases map to TRBD2. Germline-derived CDR1 and CDR2 are SGHDN and FVKESK. The CDR3 runs to 18 residues. The V gene end was trimmed by 1 base and the J gene end by 1 base; junction bases not matched to a gene: 10. CDR3: CASSQGLKGRGGTDTQYF. The CDR3 bases are TGTGCCAGCAGCCAAGGCCTCAAGGGGCGGGGGGGCACAGATACGCAGTATTTT.

The V and J genes are TRBV10-3 and TRBJ2-7, with unresolved D. Germline CDR1 ENHRY, CDR2 SYGVKD. V shed 3 bases and J shed 1 base, with 13 bases lying between them. This CDR3 region has 15 residues. CDR3 sequence (DNA): TGTGCCATCAGTGACCCAGACCAAGGGTCCTACGAGCAGTACTTC. It specifies CAISDPDQGSYEQYF.

The chain has TRBV19 and TRBJ2-7, with TRBD2 matching 9 bases. The CDR3 totals 16 residues. The V gene's germline CDR1 is LNHDA and CDR2 SQIVND (reference sequence). With V trimmed by 5 bases and J by 0 bases, 8 bases remained unmatched. The CDR3 is CASSFERGGGSYEQYF. The CDR3, as DNA: TGTGCCAGTAGTTTCGAACGCGGGGGGGGCTCCTACGAGCAGTACTTC.